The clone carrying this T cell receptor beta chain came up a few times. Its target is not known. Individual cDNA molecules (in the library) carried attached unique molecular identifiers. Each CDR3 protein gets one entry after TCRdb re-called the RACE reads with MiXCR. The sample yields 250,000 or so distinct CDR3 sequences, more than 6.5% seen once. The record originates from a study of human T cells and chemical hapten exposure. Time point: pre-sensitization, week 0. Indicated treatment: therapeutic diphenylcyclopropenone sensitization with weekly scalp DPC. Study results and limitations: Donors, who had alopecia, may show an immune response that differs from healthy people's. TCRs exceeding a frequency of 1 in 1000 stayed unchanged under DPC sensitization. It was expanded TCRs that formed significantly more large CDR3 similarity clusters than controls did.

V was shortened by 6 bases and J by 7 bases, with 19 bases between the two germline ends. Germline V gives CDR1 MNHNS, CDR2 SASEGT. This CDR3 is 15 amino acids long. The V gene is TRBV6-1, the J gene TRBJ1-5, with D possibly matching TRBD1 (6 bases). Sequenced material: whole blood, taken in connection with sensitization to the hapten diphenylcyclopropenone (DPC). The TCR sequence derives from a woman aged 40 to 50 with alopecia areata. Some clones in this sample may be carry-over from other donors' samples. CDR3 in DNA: TGTGCCAGCAGGAAGGGGACAACCGAAAACCAGCCCCAGCATTTT. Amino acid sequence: CASRKGTTENQPQHF.